The 25 T cell receptor beta chains given below trace back to one sample, sequenced in a study of blood T cell repertoires in COVID-19. Generated by immunoSEQ multiplex PCR, the TCRdb table keeps only in-frame clones and is missing some. Among about 200,000 clones listed, around 90% were seen once. What was sequenced was peripheral blood. These receptors all come from a man between 60 and 75 years old who had recovered from COVID-19.

The genes are TRBV11-2 and TRBJ2-1; TRBD2 is a possible D gene (5 bases). Trimming took off 6 bases at V and 10 bases at J, with 13 bases between the two ends. The CDR3 is 12 amino acids. Germline CDR1 reads SGHAT; CDR2 reads FQNNGV. The CDR3 is CASSYRDGEQFF. The CDR3 coding sequence is TGTGCCAGCAGTTACCGGGATGGGGAGCAGTTCTTC.

This clone was observed a single time. The chain links TRBV4-2 to TRBJ2-7, with 7 bases fitting TRBD1. From germline, CDR1 is LGHNA and CDR2 YNFKEQ. CDR3 length: 16 residues. Losses at the gene ends were 1 base for V and 1 base for J; bases not matched to a gene: 7. The CDR3 DNA sequence: TGTGCCAGCAGCCAAGGGACAGGCTCACCATCCTACGAGCAGTACTTC. Protein: CASSQGTGSPSYEQYF.

The chain has TRBV5-1 and TRBJ1-1, with D possibly matching TRBD1 (5 bases). The germline V and J ends were trimmed by 3 bases and 4 bases, with 19 bases remaining between them. CDR3 length: 16 residues. The germline CDR1 and CDR2 sequences are SGHRS and YFSETQ. This CDR3 reads CASSSLAPGGTTEAFF. CDR3 in DNA: TGCGCCAGCAGCTCCCTCGCACCGGGGGGGACCACTGAAGCTTTCTTT.

J is TRBJ1-1 and V is TRBV19; TRBD1 agrees at 10 bases. CDR3 length: 15 residues. Germline CDR1 is LNHDA and CDR2 is SQIVND (reference sequence). V was clipped by 4 bases and J by 5 bases; unmatched bases: 7. The CDR3 is CASSSLPGQGTEAFF. The CDR3 nucleotides read TGTGCCAGTAGTAGCTTACCGGGACAGGGGACTGAAGCTTTCTTT. Based on the CDR3 plus reference TRBV19 and TRBJ1-1, the full variable domain is DGGITQSPKYLFRKEGQNVTLSCEQNLNHDAMYWYRQDPGQGLRLIYYSQIVNDFQKGDIAEGYSVSREKKESFPLTVTSAQKNPTAFYLCASSSLPGQGTEAFFGQGTRLTVV.

The V gene is TRBV4-3, the J gene TRBJ1-6; TRBD1 is a possible D gene (6 bases). V was cut by 0 bases and J by 7 bases, with 13 bases left in between. This CDR3 has 16 residues. Germline assignment: CDR1 LGHNA and CDR2 YSLEER. DNA for the CDR3: TGCGCCAGCAGCCAAGATTCAAGGGGGTCAAATTCACCCCTCCACTTT. Translated, it gives CASSQDSRGSNSPLHF.

The V call is TRBV5-4, the J call TRBJ1-5; 8 nucleotides agree with TRBD1. Germline CDR1 and CDR2: SGHNT and YYREEE (reference sequence). The CDR3 totals 15 residues. The junction had 6 bases not matched to a gene; V was cut back by 4 bases and J by 3 bases. CDR3 bases: TGTGCCAGCAGCCCCGGACAGGGTATCAATCAGCCCCAGCATTTT. Encoded protein: CASSPGQGINQPQHF. Combining the CDR3 with reference TRBV5-4 and TRBJ1-5 gives the whole variable domain ETGVTQSPTHLIKTRGQQVTLRCSSQSGHNTVSWYQQALGQGPQFIFQYYREEENGRGNFPPRFSGLQFPNYSSELNVNALELDDSALYLCASSPGQGINQPQHFGDGTRLSIL.

The V gene is TRBV27, the J gene TRBJ1-2, with D maybe TRBD1 (5 bases). Deletions cut 1 base from V and 2 bases from J, with 11 bases between. This CDR3 is built from 15 residues. CDR1 MNHEY and CDR2 SMNVEV come from the germline V gene (reference sequence). In DNA, the CDR3 is TGTGCCAGCAGTTTATTTCCAGGGCAGAACTATGGCTACACCTTC. Protein: CASSLFPGQNYGYTF.

The chain couples TRBV9 to TRBJ2-5; TRBD1 matches at 10 bases. Matching the DNA end better, TRBJ2-7 makes the J call doubtful. CDR3 length: 16 residues. Germline lookup yields CDR1 SGDLS and CDR2 YYNGEE. The CDR3 is CASSVGAGQGAYEQYF. CDR3 sequence (DNA): TGTGCCAGCAGCGTAGGGGCAGGACAGGGGGCCTACGAGCAGTACTTC.

This chain joins TRBV9 and TRBJ2-1; 10 bases line up with TRBD2. This CDR3 comprises 15 residues. The ends lost 4 bases at V and 5 bases at J; junction bases unmatched: 6. Per the germline V gene, CDR1 is SGDLS and CDR2 is YYNGEE. CDR3 bases: TGTGCCAGCAGCCCAGCGGGGGGGCCTAACAATGAGCAGTTCTTC. Its translation is CASSPAGGPNNEQFF.

The sample holds a few counts of this clone. This chain links TRBV3-1 (or the pseudogene TRBV3-2) with TRBJ2-7; 11 positions agree with TRBD2. This CDR3 has 15 residues. The germline gives CDR1 LGHDT, CDR2 YNNKEL (reference sequence). J lost 3 bases, V lost 2 bases, and 3 bases had no gene match. CDR3 in amino acids: CASSQTSGGVYEQYF. The CDR3 DNA follows: TGTGCCAGCAGCCAAACTAGCGGGGGTGTCTACGAGCAGTACTTC.

The V gene is TRBV7-2, the J gene TRBJ2-1; 13 positions match TRBD2. Germline CDR1 and CDR2: SGHTA and FQGNSA. The J segment lost 4 bases and the V segment lost 4 bases, leaving 1 base of the junction unmatched. CDR3 length: 15 residues. This CDR3 reads CASSSGLAGYNEQFF. DNA for the CDR3: TGTGCCAGCAGCTCGGGACTAGCGGGGTACAATGAGCAGTTCTTC.

The chain employs TRBV6-5 and TRBJ2-7, with a weak D call TRBD1 (5 bases). The CDR3 is made up of 11 amino acids. The germline V gene has CDR1 MNHEY and CDR2 SVGAGI. Trimming stripped 10 bases from V and 6 bases from J, with 13 bases between. CDR3 DNA sequence: TGTGCCACTCAGACAGTAGGCGAGCAGTACTTC. Its protein product is CATQTVGEQYF.

V usage is TRBV6-5 and J usage is TRBJ1-1, with 10 positions matching TRBD1. Germline V gene sequence: CDR1 MNHEY, CDR2 SVGAGI. The CDR3 extends over 15 amino acids. Trimming at V came to 6 bases and at J to 3 bases, leaving 7 bases not matched to a gene. The CDR3 protein is CASSQTGGRDTEAFF. The CDR3 DNA follows: TGTGCCAGCAGCCAGACAGGGGGCCGAGACACTGAAGCTTTCTTT.

This chain connects TRBV29-1 to TRBJ2-7, with a tentative D call TRBD1 (6 bases). Germline V gene sequence: CDR1 SQVTM, CDR2 ANQGSEA. V was trimmed by 1 base and J by 3 bases, leaving 16 bases between them. This CDR3 is 15 amino acids long. The CDR3 sequence: CSVEAFGTPGYEQYF. CDR3 bases: TGCAGCGTTGAAGCATTCGGGACACCCGGCTACGAGCAGTACTTC.

V and J are TRBV6-5 and TRBJ1-3; TRBD1 might be the D (6 bases). The CDR3 is made up of 14 amino acids. Germline V gene data show CDR1 as MNHEY and CDR2 as SVGAGI. Trimming left V 7 bases short and J 0 bases short, with 10 bases between. The CDR3 nucleotides read TGTGCCAGCACATGGGACATCTCTGGAAACACCATATATTTT. Amino acids: CASTWDISGNTIYF.

Worth noting for this clone: This same CDR3 is encoded by further DNA sequences in the sample. The chain joins TRBV7-8 to TRBJ1-5; D not resolved. V gave up 1 base and J gave up 1 base, with 11 bases separating them. This CDR3 is built from 16 residues. The germline V gene encodes CDR1 SGHVS and CDR2 FQNEAQ. The CDR3 is CASSLVRTNSNQPQHF. The CDR3 nucleotides read TGTGCCAGCAGCTTAGTAAGAACAAACAGCAATCAGCCCCAGCATTTT. The variable domain in full, completed from reference TRBV7-8 and TRBJ1-5, reads GAGVSQSPRYKVAKRGQDVALRCDPISGHVSLFWYQQALGQGPEFLTYFQNEAQLDKSGLPSDRFFAERPEGSVSTLKIQRTQQEDSAVYLCASSLVRTNSNQPQHFGDGTRLSIL.

The chain is built from TRBV5-1 and TRBJ1-4; the match to TRBD1 covers 8 bases. The V segment lost 3 bases and the J segment 5 bases; nucleotides outside the gene matches: 9. Germline V gene data show CDR1 as SGHRS and CDR2 as YFSETQ. The CDR3 loop spans 16 amino acids. The DNA for the CDR3 is TGCGCCAGCAGCTCGGGCGGACAGGGAGGAAATGAAAAACTGTTTTTT. The encoded protein is CASSSGGQGGNEKLFF.

The chain uses TRBV11-3 and TRBJ2-1, with a weak D call TRBD2 (6 bases). This CDR3 region has 15 residues. V shed 3 bases and J shed 8 bases, with 17 bases lying between them. Germline V gene data show CDR1 as SGHNT and CDR2 as YENEEA. CDR3 in amino acids: CASSFGGDPKYEQFF. As DNA, the CDR3 is TGTGCCAGCAGCTTTGGCGGGGATCCCAAGTATGAGCAGTTCTTC.

The chain couples TRBV5-1 to TRBJ2-4, with 13 bases lining up with TRBD2. The germline V gene encodes CDR1 SGHRS and CDR2 YFSETQ. The CDR3 has 14 residues. The V and J ends lost 0 bases and 16 bases, in that order; junction bases with no gene match: 7. CDR3 in amino acids: CASSLDVTSGRRYF. The CDR3 bases are TGCGCCAGCAGCTTGGATGTGACTAGCGGGAGGCGATACTTC.

The chain recombines TRBV27 with TRBJ2-7, with 10 bases fitting TRBD1. Per the germline V gene, CDR1 is MNHEY and CDR2 is SMNVEV (reference sequence). The V gene end was trimmed by 5 bases and the J gene end by 2 bases; junction bases not matched to a gene: 9. This CDR3 contains 16 residues. CDR3: CASSDNDRGRPYEQYF. The DNA for the CDR3 is TGTGCCAGCAGTGATAACGACAGGGGGCGCCCCTACGAGCAGTACTTC.

The CDR3 protein is CASSTRGSGGTNTDTQYF. The DNA of the CDR3 is TGTGCCAGCAGCACGAGGGGGAGCGGGGGTACTAACACAGATACGCAGTATTTT. The chain combines TRBV9 with TRBJ2-3; 8 bases match TRBD2. J lost 2 bases, V lost 4 bases, and 15 bases had no gene match. The CDR3 sequence is 18 residues long. Germline V lookup: CDR1 SGDLS, CDR2 YYNGEE.

The rearrangement uses TRBV7-9 and TRBJ2-5; the match to TRBD2 covers 12 bases. Germline V gene data show CDR1 as SEHNR and CDR2 as FQNEAQ (reference sequence). The CDR3 contains 15 residues. Germline trimming cut 5 bases from V and 4 bases from J; bases unmatched to any gene: 5. This CDR3 reads CASSLRLAGVETQYF. CDR3 coding DNA: TGTGCCAGCAGCCTAAGACTAGCGGGAGTAGAGACCCAGTACTTC.

The chain links TRBV4-2 to TRBJ2-3; maybe TRBD2 (5 bases). V was cut by 5 bases and J by 10 bases, with 13 bases left in between. Germline assignment: CDR1 LGHNA and CDR2 YNFKEQ. There are 12 residues in the CDR3. DNA of the CDR3: TGTGCCAGCAGCTTAACTAGAGGCCCGCAGTATTTT. This sequence encodes CASSLTRGPQYF.

The rearrangement uses TRBV11-2 and TRBJ2-1; TRBD2 agrees at 13 bases. The V segment lost 5 bases and the J segment 2 bases; nucleotides outside the gene matches: 3. The CDR3 spans 16 residues. The germline gives CDR1 SGHAT, CDR2 FQNNGV. This CDR3 is CASSRLAGGTYNEQFF. The DNA for the CDR3 is TGTGCCAGCAGCCGACTAGCGGGGGGTACCTACAATGAGCAGTTCTTC. The entire variable domain, with the rest obtained from reference TRBV11-2 and TRBJ2-1, is as follows: EAGVAQSPRYKIIEKRQSVAFWCNPISGHATLYWYQQILGQGPKLLIQFQNNGVVDDSQLPKDRFSAERLKGVDSTLKIQPAKLEDSAVYLCASSRLAGGTYNEQFFGPGTRLTVL.

This sequence joins TRBV7-2 and TRBJ2-1; D might be TRBD1 (5 bases). The CDR3 totals 17 residues. Trimming took 5 bases from V and 7 from J, leaving 24 bases between them. Germline V gene lookup returns CDR1 SGHTA and CDR2 FQGNSA. The CDR3 sequence: CASSPPWGLVETNEQFF. CDR3 sequence (DNA): TGTGCCAGCAGCCCCCCATGGGGCCTAGTAGAAACGAATGAGCAGTTCTTC.